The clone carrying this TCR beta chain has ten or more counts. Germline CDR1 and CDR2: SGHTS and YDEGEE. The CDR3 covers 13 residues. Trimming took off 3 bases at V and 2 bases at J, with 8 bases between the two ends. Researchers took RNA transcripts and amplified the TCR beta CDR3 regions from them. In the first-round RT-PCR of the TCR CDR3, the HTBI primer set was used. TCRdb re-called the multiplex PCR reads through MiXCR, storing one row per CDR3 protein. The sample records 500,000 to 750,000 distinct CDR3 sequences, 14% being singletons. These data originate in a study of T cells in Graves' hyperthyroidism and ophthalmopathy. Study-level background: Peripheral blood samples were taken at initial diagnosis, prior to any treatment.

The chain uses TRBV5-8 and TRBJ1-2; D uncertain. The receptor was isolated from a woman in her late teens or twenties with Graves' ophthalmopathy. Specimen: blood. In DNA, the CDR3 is TGTGCCAGCAGCTCACGGCTAAACTATGGCTACACCTTC. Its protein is CASSSRLNYGYTF.